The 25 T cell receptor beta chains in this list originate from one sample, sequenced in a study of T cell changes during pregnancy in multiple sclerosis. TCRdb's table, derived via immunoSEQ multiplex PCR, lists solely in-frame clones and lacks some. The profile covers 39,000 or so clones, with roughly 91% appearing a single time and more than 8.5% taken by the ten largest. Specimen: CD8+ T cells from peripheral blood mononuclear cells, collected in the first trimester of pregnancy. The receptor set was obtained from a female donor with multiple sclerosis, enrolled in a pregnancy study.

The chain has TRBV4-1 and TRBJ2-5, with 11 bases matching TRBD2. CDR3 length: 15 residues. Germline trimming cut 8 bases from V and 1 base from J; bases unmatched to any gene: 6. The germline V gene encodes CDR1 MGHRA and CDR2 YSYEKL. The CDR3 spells CASALAGGPQETQYF. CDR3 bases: TGCGCCAGCGCCCTAGCGGGGGGTCCCCAAGAGACCCAGTACTTC.

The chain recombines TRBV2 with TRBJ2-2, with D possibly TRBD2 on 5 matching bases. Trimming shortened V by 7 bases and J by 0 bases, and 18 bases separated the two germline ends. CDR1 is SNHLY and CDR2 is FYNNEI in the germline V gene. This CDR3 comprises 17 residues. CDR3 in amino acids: CASKTQRCNPNTGELFF. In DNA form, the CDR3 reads TGTGCCAGCAAGACGCAGCGGTGTAACCCGAACACCGGGGAGCTGTTTTTT.

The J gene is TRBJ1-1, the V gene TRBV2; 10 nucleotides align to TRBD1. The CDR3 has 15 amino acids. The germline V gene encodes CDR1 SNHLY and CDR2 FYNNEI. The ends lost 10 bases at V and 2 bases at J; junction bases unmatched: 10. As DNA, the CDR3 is TGTGCCACCCGCCGGGACAGGGGATCAAACACTGAAGCTTTCTTT. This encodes CATRRDRGSNTEAFF.

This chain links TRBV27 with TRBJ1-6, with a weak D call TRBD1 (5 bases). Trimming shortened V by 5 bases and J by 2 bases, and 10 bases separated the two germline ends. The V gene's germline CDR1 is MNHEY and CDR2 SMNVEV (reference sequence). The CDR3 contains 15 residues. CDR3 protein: CASSEQDPYNSPLHF. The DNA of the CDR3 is TGTGCCAGCAGTGAACAGGATCCCTATAATTCACCCCTCCACTTT.

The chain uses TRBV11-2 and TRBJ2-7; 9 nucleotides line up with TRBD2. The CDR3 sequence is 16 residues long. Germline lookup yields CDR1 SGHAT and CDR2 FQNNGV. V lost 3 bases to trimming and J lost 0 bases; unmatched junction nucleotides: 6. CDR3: CASSFTSGQSSYEQYF. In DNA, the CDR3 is TGTGCCAGCAGCTTTACTAGCGGGCAGAGCTCCTACGAGCAGTACTTC.

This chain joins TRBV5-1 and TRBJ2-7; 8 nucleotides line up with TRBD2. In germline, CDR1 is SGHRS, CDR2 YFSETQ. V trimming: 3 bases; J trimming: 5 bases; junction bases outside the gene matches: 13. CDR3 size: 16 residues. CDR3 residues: CASSYGREDYADEQYF. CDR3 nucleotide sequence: TGCGCCAGCAGCTATGGGCGGGAGGATTATGCAGACGAGCAGTACTTC.

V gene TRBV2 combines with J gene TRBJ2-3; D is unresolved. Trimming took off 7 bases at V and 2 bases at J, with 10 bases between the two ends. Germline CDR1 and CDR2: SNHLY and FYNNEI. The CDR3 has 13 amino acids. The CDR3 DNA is TGTGCCAGCATGGGCCGCAACACAGATACGCAGTATTTT. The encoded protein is CASMGRNTDTQYF.

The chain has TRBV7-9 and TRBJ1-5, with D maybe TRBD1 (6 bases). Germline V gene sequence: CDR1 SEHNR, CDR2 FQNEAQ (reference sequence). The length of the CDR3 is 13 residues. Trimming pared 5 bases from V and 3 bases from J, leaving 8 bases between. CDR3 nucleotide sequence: TGTGCCAGCAGCGGACAGAACAATCAGCCCCAGCATTTT. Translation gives CASSGQNNQPQHF.

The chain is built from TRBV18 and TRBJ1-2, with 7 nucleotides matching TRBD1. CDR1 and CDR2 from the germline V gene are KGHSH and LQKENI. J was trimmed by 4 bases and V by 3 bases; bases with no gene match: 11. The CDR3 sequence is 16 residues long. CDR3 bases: TGTGCCAGCTCACCTACGGAACAGGGGCCACTCTATGGCTACACCTTC. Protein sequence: CASSPTEQGPLYGYTF.

The CDR3 region is CASSNPGERSSYEQYF. The DNA of the CDR3 is TGTGCCAGCTCAAACCCGGGGGAGAGGAGCTCCTACGAGCAGTACTTC. The chain joins TRBV18 to TRBJ2-7; tentative D call: TRBD2 (6 bases). Trimming shortened V by 5 bases and J by 0 bases, and 17 bases separated the two germline ends. This CDR3 is built from 16 residues. The germline V gene encodes CDR1 KGHSH and CDR2 LQKENI.

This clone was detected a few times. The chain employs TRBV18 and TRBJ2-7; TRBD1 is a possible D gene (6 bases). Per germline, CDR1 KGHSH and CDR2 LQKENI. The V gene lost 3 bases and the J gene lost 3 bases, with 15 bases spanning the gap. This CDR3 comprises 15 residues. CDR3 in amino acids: CASSPPQGMSYEQYF. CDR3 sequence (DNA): TGTGCCAGCTCACCGCCGCAGGGGATGAGCTACGAGCAGTACTTC.

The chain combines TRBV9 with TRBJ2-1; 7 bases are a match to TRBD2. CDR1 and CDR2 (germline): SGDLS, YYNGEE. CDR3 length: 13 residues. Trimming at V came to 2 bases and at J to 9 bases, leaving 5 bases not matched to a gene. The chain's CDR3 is CASSVGGAGEQFF. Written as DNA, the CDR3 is TGTGCCAGCAGCGTGGGAGGGGCAGGTGAGCAGTTCTTC.

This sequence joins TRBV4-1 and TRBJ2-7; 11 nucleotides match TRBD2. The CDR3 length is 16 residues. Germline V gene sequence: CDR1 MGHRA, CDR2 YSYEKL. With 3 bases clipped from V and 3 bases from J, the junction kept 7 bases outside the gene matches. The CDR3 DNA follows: TGCGCCAGCAGCCAGGGTACTAGCGGGAGTGGCTACGAGCAGTACTTC. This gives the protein CASSQGTSGSGYEQYF.

The chain's CDR3 is CASSNAQTGLAGYTDTQYF. The CDR3 region has the DNA TGTGCCAGCAGCAACGCTCAAACGGGACTAGCGGGGTACACAGATACGCAGTATTTT. V gene TRBV7-9 combines with J gene TRBJ2-3; 13 bases are a match to TRBD2. The CDR3 loop spans 19 amino acids. Trimming at V came to 5 bases and at J to 2 bases, leaving 13 bases not matched to a gene. The V gene's germline CDR1 is SEHNR and CDR2 FQNEAQ (reference sequence).

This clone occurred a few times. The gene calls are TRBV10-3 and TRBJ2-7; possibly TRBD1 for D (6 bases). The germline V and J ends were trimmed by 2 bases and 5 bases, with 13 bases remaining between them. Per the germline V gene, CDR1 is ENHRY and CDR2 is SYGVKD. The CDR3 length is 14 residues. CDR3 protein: CAISEGRGLDEQYF. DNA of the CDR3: TGTGCCATCAGTGAGGGCAGGGGATTGGACGAGCAGTACTTC.

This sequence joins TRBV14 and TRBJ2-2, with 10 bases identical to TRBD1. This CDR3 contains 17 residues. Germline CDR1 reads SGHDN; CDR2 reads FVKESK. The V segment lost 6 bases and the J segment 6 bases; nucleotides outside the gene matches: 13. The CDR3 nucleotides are TGTGCCAGCAGTCCTAAGGGACAGGGGTTTGGTTCCGGGGAGCTGTTTTTT. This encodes CASSPKGQGFGSGELFF.

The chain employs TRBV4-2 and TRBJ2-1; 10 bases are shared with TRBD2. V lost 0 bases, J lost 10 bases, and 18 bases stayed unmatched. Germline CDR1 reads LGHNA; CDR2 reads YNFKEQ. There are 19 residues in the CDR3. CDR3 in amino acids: CASSQESAGGPLSGHEQFF. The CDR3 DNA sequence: TGTGCCAGCAGCCAAGAGTCAGCGGGAGGGCCCTTGTCAGGACACGAGCAGTTCTTC.

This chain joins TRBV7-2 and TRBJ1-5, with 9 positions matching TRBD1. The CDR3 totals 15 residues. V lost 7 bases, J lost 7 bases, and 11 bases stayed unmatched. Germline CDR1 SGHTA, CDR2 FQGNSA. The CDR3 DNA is TGTGCCAGCACCGAGACAGGGGGAAGAGGGCAGCCCCAGCATTTT. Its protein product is CASTETGGRGQPQHF.

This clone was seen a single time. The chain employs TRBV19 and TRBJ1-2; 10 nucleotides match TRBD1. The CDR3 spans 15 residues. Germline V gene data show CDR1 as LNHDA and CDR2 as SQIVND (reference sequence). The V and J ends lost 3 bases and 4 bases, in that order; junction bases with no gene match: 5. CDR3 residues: CASSIGQGVVYGYTF. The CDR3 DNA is TGTGCCAGTAGTATTGGACAGGGGGTCGTCTATGGCTACACCTTC.

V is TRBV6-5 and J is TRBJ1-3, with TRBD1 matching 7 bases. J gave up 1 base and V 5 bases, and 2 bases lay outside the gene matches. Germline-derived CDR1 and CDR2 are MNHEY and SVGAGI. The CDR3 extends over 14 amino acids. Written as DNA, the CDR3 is TGTGCCAGCAGTGGGACAGAATCTGGAAACACCATATATTTT. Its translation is CASSGTESGNTIYF.

The CDR3 loop reads CASSSTSGRRKKETQYF. Here the CDR3 DNA reads TGCGCCAGCAGCTCTACTAGCGGGAGAAGGAAAAAAGAGACCCAGTACTTC. The chain uses TRBV4-1 and TRBJ2-5, with 11 bases aligning to TRBD2. With 5 bases clipped from V and 3 bases from J, the junction kept 11 bases outside the gene matches. The CDR3 is 17 residues long. The V gene's germline CDR1 is MGHRA and CDR2 YSYEKL.

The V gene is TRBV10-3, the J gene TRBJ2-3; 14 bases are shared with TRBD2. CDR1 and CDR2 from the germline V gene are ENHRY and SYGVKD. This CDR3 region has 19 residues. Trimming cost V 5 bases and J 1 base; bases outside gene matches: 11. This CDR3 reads CAISTKTSGGALGTDTQYF. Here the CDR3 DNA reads TGTGCCATCAGTACCAAGACTAGCGGGGGGGCCTTGGGCACAGATACGCAGTATTTT.

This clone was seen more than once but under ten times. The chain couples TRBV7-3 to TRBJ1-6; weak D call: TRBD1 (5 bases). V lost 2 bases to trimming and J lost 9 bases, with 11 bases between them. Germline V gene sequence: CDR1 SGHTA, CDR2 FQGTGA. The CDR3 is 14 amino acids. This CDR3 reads CASSLSGSSSPLHF. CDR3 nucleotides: TGTGCCAGCAGCTTATCAGGGTCCAGTTCACCCCTCCACTTT.

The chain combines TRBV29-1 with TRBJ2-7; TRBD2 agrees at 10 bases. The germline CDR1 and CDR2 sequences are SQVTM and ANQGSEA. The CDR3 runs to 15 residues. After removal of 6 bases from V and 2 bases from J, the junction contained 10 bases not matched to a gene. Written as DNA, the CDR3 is TGCAGCGTGGAGAGGAAGCGGGAGGGAACCTACGAGCAGTACTTC. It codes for CSVERKREGTYEQYF.

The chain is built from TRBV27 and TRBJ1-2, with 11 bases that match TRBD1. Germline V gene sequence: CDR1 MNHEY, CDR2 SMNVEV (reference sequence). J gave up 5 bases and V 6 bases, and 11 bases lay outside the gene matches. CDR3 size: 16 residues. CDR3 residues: CASRSTPGTGGYGYTF. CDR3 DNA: TGTGCCAGCAGATCCACCCCCGGGACAGGGGGTTATGGCTACACCTTC.